The 30 T cell receptor beta chains in this list originate from one sample, sequenced in a study of regulatory T cells in long-lasting Graves disease. Time point defined: newly diagnosed GD, antithyroid drugs for less than 3 months. RNA from PBMCs was the source of the TCR library. HTBI primers from iRepertoire and Arm-PCR of CDR3 regions yielded the TCR beta libraries. TCRdb redid the calling of the multiplex PCR reads with MiXCR, one entry per CDR3 protein. The sample has 250,000 to 400,000 distinct CDR3 sequences; 15% to 20% are singletons. The source material was peripheral blood mononuclear cells (PBMCs), sampled at new diagnosis, from a patient treated with antithyroid drugs. The receptor set was obtained from a female donor with Graves disease.

This clonotype showed up just a few times. At one boundary the junction diverges from the germline segment, which might be a read error. The chain carries TRBV24-1 and TRBJ1-2; no firm D call. Germline lookup yields CDR1 KGHDR and CDR2 SFDVKD. The CDR3 has 14 amino acids. The CDR3 DNA reads TGTGCCACCAGTGACGGGGTAGATAACTTTGGCTACACCTTC. Translating it yields CATSDGVDNFGYTF.

This clonotype was seen ten or more times. The chain joins TRBV24-1 to TRBJ2-5, with TRBD2 matching 13 bases. The CDR3 runs to 16 residues. The J segment lost 1 base and the V segment lost 4 bases, leaving 2 bases of the junction unmatched. Germline V CDR1 and CDR2: KGHDR, SFDVKD. CDR3 sequence: CATSDWTSGSQETQYF. Here the CDR3 DNA reads TGTGCCACCAGTGACTGGACTAGCGGGAGCCAAGAGACCCAGTACTTC.

This clonotype was counted many times. CDR3 loop: CASSYQQGPAKDTEAFF. CDR3 coding DNA: TGTGCCAGCAGTTACCAACAGGGACCAGCGAAGGACACTGAAGCTTTCTTT. This sequence joins TRBV6-2 or TRBV6-3 and TRBJ1-1; possibly TRBD1 for D (6 bases). Trimming took 2 bases from V and 3 from J, leaving 19 bases between them. The CDR3 spans 17 residues. Germline V gene lookup returns CDR1 MNHEY and CDR2 SVGEGT.

The chain uses TRBV10-1 and TRBJ2-3, with D hard to call. V was pared by 1 base and J by 4 bases, with 9 bases between. CDR1 and CDR2 from the germline V gene are WNHNN and SYGVQD (reference sequence). The CDR3 loop spans 14 amino acids. CDR3 sequence reads: CASSEFTEADTQYF. CDR3 nucleotide sequence: TGCGCCAGCAGTGAGTTCACAGAAGCAGATACGCAGTATTTT.

This clonotype occurred many times. The chain employs TRBV6-1 and TRBJ2-7; D is possibly TRBD2 (5 bases). CDR3 length: 15 residues. The germline V gene has CDR1 MNHNS and CDR2 SASEGT. With 4 bases removed from V and 0 bases from J, the gap between germline ends came to 13 bases. The DNA for the CDR3 is TGTGCCAGCAGTGTCTCTAGCAGTGGCTCCTACGAGCAGTACTTC. The encoded protein is CASSVSSSGSYEQYF.

This clonotype was seen repeatedly, ten times or more. The rearrangement links TRBV3-1 to TRBJ1-1; 8 nucleotides line up with TRBD1. The J segment lost 10 bases and the V segment lost 0 bases, leaving 10 bases of the junction unmatched. CDR3 size: 15 residues. Per germline, CDR1 LGHDT and CDR2 YNNKEL (reference sequence). The CDR3 loop reads CASSQDRGRAAVAFF. CDR3 DNA: TGTGCCAGCAGCCAAGACAGGGGGCGCGCGGCAGTAGCTTTCTTT.

V usage is TRBV9 and J usage is TRBJ2-7; 14 nucleotides agree with TRBD2. The trim removed 3 bases at V and 6 bases at J, leaving 5 bases unmatched. The CDR3 has 15 amino acids. Germline values: CDR1 SGDLS, CDR2 YYNGEE. The DNA of the CDR3 is TGTGCCAGCAGCGAGACTAGCGGGAGGGCCTCCGAGCAGTACTTC. Translating it yields CASSETSGRASEQYF.

This clonotype came up many times. The chain links TRBV24-1 to TRBJ1-1; TRBD1 matches at 8 bases. The V gene end was trimmed by 4 bases and the J gene end by 1 base; junction bases not matched to a gene: 4. The CDR3 is made up of 15 amino acids. Germline V gene lookup returns CDR1 KGHDR and CDR2 SFDVKD. The CDR3 spells CATSDPGQGNTEAFF. The CDR3 region has the DNA TGTGCCACCAGTGACCCCGGACAGGGGAACACTGAAGCTTTCTTT.

This clonotype has ten or more counts. The chain couples TRBV6-5 to TRBJ1-1, with D uncertain. V lost 2 bases and J 6 bases, leaving 16 bases between the germline ends. The CDR3 covers 15 residues. Germline V gene lookup returns CDR1 MNHEY and CDR2 SVGAGI. Here the CDR3 DNA reads TGTGCCAGCAGTTACCTTTGGACGGCAGAGGCTGAAGCTTTCTTT. This gives the protein CASSYLWTAEAEAFF.

This clonotype was recorded many times. V and J are TRBV6-1 and TRBJ2-3; D might be TRBD1 (7 bases). Germline CDR1 MNHNS, CDR2 SASEGT. The CDR3 extends over 16 amino acids. The V end was cut by 1 base, the J end by 10 bases, with 21 bases between. Here the CDR3 DNA reads TGTGCCAGCAGTGAAGTCGTGGAGGGGGCGTTGGGATCGCAGTATTTT. It translates to CASSEVVEGALGSQYF.

The sample holds a few counts of this clonotype. CDR3 bases: TGTGCCAGTAGTACGGCAGGGGGCACAGATACGCAGTATTTT. This sequence encodes CASSTAGGTDTQYF. This chain connects TRBV19 to TRBJ2-3; weak D call: TRBD1 (6 bases). The CDR3 spans 14 residues. V was trimmed by 4 bases and J by 1 base, leaving 9 bases between them. CDR1 is LNHDA, CDR2 SQIVND, per germline (reference sequence).

This clonotype was detected many times. V gene TRBV10-1 combines with J gene TRBJ1-6; D perhaps matches TRBD1 (6 bases). CDR1 and CDR2 (germline): WNHNN, SYGVQD (reference sequence). V was trimmed by 5 bases and J by 7 bases, leaving 9 bases between them. The CDR3 runs to 13 residues. CDR3 sequence: CASSPGQNSPLHF. The CDR3, as DNA: TGCGCCAGCAGTCCGGGACAAAATTCACCCCTCCACTTT.

The CDR3 here is CASSNGLLGDGYTF. CDR3 nucleotide sequence: TGCGCCAGCAGCAACGGGCTGCTTGGGGATGGCTACACCTTC. This rearrangement joins TRBV5-1 to TRBJ1-2; D gene unclear. V was cut by 4 bases and J by 6 bases, with 16 bases left in between. CDR1 is SGHRS and CDR2 is YFSETQ in the germline V gene. The CDR3 has 14 amino acids.

A remark on this clonotype: This is likely an artifact of a read error, given a far larger clone one base away. The genes are TRBV11-2 and TRBJ2-1; D is ambiguous. TRBJ2-5 explains the end of the DNA better; the J call may be wrong. This CDR3 has 13 amino acids. Germline V lookup: CDR1 SGHAT, CDR2 FQNNGV. The chain's CDR3 is CASTLGYRETQYF. For the CDR3, the DNA is TGTGCCAGCACCCTCGGGTACAGAGAGACCCAGTACTTC.

Notes on this clonotype: One junction end disagrees with the germline gene, perhaps due to a read error. V gene TRBV28 combines with J gene TRBJ1-5; 9 nucleotides match TRBD1. The CDR3 runs 15 residues. In germline, CDR1 is MDHEN, CDR2 SYDVKM. This chain's CDR3 is CAGSFRQGGNQPQHF. Written as DNA, the CDR3 is TGTGCCGGCAGTTTCCGACAGGGGGGCAATCAGCCCCAGCATTTT.

The table lists this clonotype with many counts. The genes are TRBV5-1 and TRBJ2-3, with 10 bases that match TRBD1. Germline trimming cut 2 bases from V and 5 bases from J; bases unmatched to any gene: 5. This CDR3 spans 15 amino acids. Germline V gives CDR1 SGHRS, CDR2 YFSETQ. CDR3 sequence: CASSLDRGQGDTQYF. The DNA for the CDR3 is TGCGCCAGCAGCTTAGACAGGGGGCAGGGAGATACGCAGTATTTT. Drawing the rest from reference TRBV5-1 and TRBJ2-3, the complete variable domain is KAGVTQTPRYLIKTRGQQVTLSCSPISGHRSVSWYQQTPGQGLQFLFEYFSETQRNKGNFPGRFSGRQFSNSRSEMNVSTLELGDSALYLCASSLDRGQGDTQYFGPGTRLTVL.

The table lists this clonotype with many counts. This rearrangement joins TRBV4-1 to TRBJ2-7; D is possibly TRBD2 (6 bases). V was shortened by 1 base and J by 4 bases, with 17 bases between the two germline ends. Germline lookup yields CDR1 MGHRA and CDR2 YSYEKL. The CDR3 covers 16 residues. The chain's CDR3 is CASSQATGTSHYEQYF. CDR3 nucleotides: TGCGCCAGCAGCCAAGCTACCGGGACTTCCCATTACGAGCAGTACTTC.

The CDR3 reads CASSPDYRGRETQYF. The CDR3 DNA reads as TGTGCCAGCAGTCCCGATTACCGGGGTCGGGAGACCCAGTACTTC. V gene TRBV12-3 or TRBV12-4 combines with J gene TRBJ2-5; D is possibly TRBD2 (5 bases). V was shortened by 5 bases and J by 5 bases, with 18 bases between the two germline ends. The CDR3 runs 15 residues.

This clonotype was recorded a few times. CDR3 DNA sequence: TGTGCCAGCAGACCGTCGGGGGAGCAGTACTTC. Residues: CASRPSGEQYF. The J gene is TRBJ2-7, the V gene TRBV7-2; tentative D call: TRBD2 (5 bases). Trimming shortened V by 6 bases and J by 7 bases, and 10 bases separated the two germline ends. From germline, CDR1 is SGHTA and CDR2 FQGNSA. This CDR3 has 11 amino acids.

This clonotype was detected many times. V usage is TRBV7-8 and J usage is TRBJ2-5, with D hard to call. The J call may be wrong; the DNA end is better matched by TRBJ2-4. Germline V gene data show CDR1 as SGHVS and CDR2 as FQNEAQ. CDR3 length: 14 amino acids. For the CDR3, the DNA is TGTGCCAGCAGCTTAGGACCCAGTTGGGACATTCAGTACTTC. It encodes CASSLGPSWDIQYF.

This clonotype showed up many times. The gene calls are TRBV19 and TRBJ2-7, with 8 bases aligning to TRBD2. The ends lost 9 bases at V and 2 bases at J; junction bases unmatched: 6. The CDR3 runs to 13 residues. Germline V lookup: CDR1 LNHDA, CDR2 SQIVND (reference sequence). The CDR3 nucleotides are TGTGCCAGCAGCGTCGGGGGGGCCTACGAGCAGTACTTC. Amino acid sequence: CASSVGGAYEQYF.

In its sample, this clonotype was seen once. The chain recombines TRBV27 with TRBJ1-1; perhaps TRBD1 as D (5 bases). The V end was cut by 5 bases, the J end by 5 bases, with 24 bases between. The CDR3 contains 17 residues. From germline, CDR1 is MNHEY and CDR2 SMNVEV (reference sequence). In DNA, the CDR3 is TGTGCCAGCAGTAACCTCAAGTATGGGGCCGGCGGGACTGAAGCTTTCTTT. This sequence encodes CASSNLKYGAGGTEAFF.

In its sample, this clonotype was seen many times. The chain carries TRBV2 and TRBJ2-1; D remains ambiguous. The CDR3 has 14 amino acids. V dropped 2 bases and J dropped 0 bases, with 5 bases sitting between them. Germline CDR1 reads SNHLY; CDR2 reads FYNNEI. The CDR3 spells CASSELRSYNEQFF. Written as DNA, the CDR3 is TGTGCCAGCAGTGAACTACGCTCCTACAATGAGCAGTTCTTC. The whole variable domain, filled in from reference TRBV2 and TRBJ2-1, reads EPEVTQTPSHQVTQMGQEVILRCVPISNHLYFYWYRQILGQKVEFLVSFYNNEISEKSEIFDDQFSVERPDGSNFTLKIRSTKLEDSAMYFCASSELRSYNEQFFGPGTRLTVL.

Remarks on this clonotype: It may be a read error: a sequence one base away is much more abundant. This chain connects TRBV9 to TRBJ2-1; possible D gene TRBD1, 5 bases. Per germline, CDR1 SGDLS and CDR2 YYNGEE. The CDR3 covers 14 residues. The CDR3 nucleotides are TGTGCCGGCAGCGCAGGGATCGAAAACAATGAGCAGTTCTTC. Its protein product is CAGSAGIENNEQFF.

The sample holds a few counts of this clonotype. The J gene is TRBJ2-1, the V gene TRBV27; 11 bases are a match to TRBD2. Trimming took 3 bases from V and 8 from J; bases not matched to a gene: 18. CDR3 length equals 19 residues. From germline, CDR1 is MNHEY and CDR2 SMNVEV (reference sequence). The DNA for the CDR3 is TGTGCCAGCAGTTTCATCCCTCAATATAGCGGGAGGGGCGTGGATGAGCAGTTCTTC. Translating gives CASSFIPQYSGRGVDEQFF.

This clonotype was counted ten times or more. The CDR3 protein is CASSPSYGGRSYNEQFF. The DNA for the CDR3 is TGTGCCAGCTCACCCTCGTATGGCGGGAGATCCTACAATGAGCAGTTCTTC. The rearrangement links TRBV18 to TRBJ2-1, with TRBD2 matching 7 bases. The V gene's germline CDR1 is KGHSH and CDR2 LQKENI. V was clipped by 3 bases and J by 1 base; unmatched bases: 9. The CDR3 length is 17 residues.

This clonotype was found many times. The gene calls are TRBV2 and TRBJ2-7; D not resolved. The CDR3 extends over 14 amino acids. Germline CDR1 reads SNHLY; CDR2 reads FYNNEI. V was clipped by 5 bases and J by 0 bases, with 11 bases between them. The CDR3 DNA reads TGTGCCAGCAGTTCGACAAGGGTCTCCTACGAGCAGTACTTC. Its translation: CASSSTRVSYEQYF.

J is TRBJ2-1 and V is TRBV5-1; 10 positions match TRBD2. Germline lookup yields CDR1 SGHRS and CDR2 YFSETQ. With V trimmed by 5 bases and J by 5 bases, 4 bases remained unmatched. This CDR3 has 14 amino acids. The CDR3 spells CASRLAGADNEQFF. DNA for the CDR3: TGCGCCAGCAGGCTAGCGGGAGCCGACAATGAGCAGTTCTTC.

A note on this clonotype: Given a much more abundant clone one base away, this may be a read error. The rearrangement uses TRBV28 and TRBJ1-3; 7 nucleotides line up with TRBD1. From germline, CDR1 is MDHEN and CDR2 SYDVKM. The CDR3 extends over 14 amino acids. The CDR3, as DNA: TGTGTCAGCAGCCTGACAGGGACTGGAAACACCATATATTTT. This gives the protein CVSSLTGTGNTIYF. Together with reference TRBV28 and TRBJ1-3, the CDR3 gives the full variable domain: DVKVTQSSRYLVKRTGEKVFLECVQDMDHENMFWYRQDPGLGLRLIYFSYDVKMKEKGDIPEGYSVSREKKERFSLILESASTNQTSMYLCVSSLTGTGNTIYFGEGSWLTVV.

The J gene is TRBJ2-7, the V gene TRBV20-1; possibly TRBD1 for D (6 bases). This CDR3 is built from 12 residues. CDR1 is DFQATT, CDR2 SNEGSKA, per germline (reference sequence). The germline V and J ends were trimmed by 6 bases and 3 bases, with 12 bases remaining between them. DNA of the CDR3: TGCAGTGCATCGCAGGACAGCTACGAGCAGTACTTC. Its protein product is CSASQDSYEQYF.